This T cell receptor beta chain was profiled in a study of technical replicates of blood from several donors. Sequenced by immunoSEQ multiplex PCR; TCRdb stores in-frame clones only, minus some. The table records about 50,000 clones, approximately 90% of them present only once. The sequence derives from a human donor in good health. Some clones in this sample may be carry-over from other donors' samples. Input material: PBMCs.

CDR3 residues: CASSRSGGPGTDTQYF. CDR3 sequence (DNA): TGCGCCAGCAGCCGATCGGGGGGGCCGGGCACAGATACGCAGTATTTT. The genes are TRBV4-1 and TRBJ2-3; 8 bases agree with TRBD2. CDR1 MGHRA and CDR2 YSYEKL come from the germline V gene. Unmatched junction bases numbered 7, after V lost 4 bases and J lost 1 base. CDR3 length: 16 amino acids.